The table lists the clone carrying this T cell receptor beta chain with a few counts. A J-beta primer mix and a sample-barcoded 5' primer were used in a second PCR of about 6 to 12 cycles. Each CDR3 protein gets one entry after TCRdb re-called the 5' RACE reads with MiXCR. Of under 2,000,000 distinct CDR3 sequences in the sample, about 50% were seen once. The sample belongs to a study of blood T cells in healthy people across ages. The germline CDR1 and CDR2 sequences are ENHRY and SYGVKD. V was pared by 4 bases and J by 0 bases, with 8 bases of the junction left unmatched. CDR3 length: 16 residues. The origin of this receptor is a woman aged 40 to 50 in good health. V and J are TRBV10-3 and TRBJ1-2; 7 nucleotides line up with TRBD1. The sample taken for sequencing was blood. The CDR3 is CAISGKQGPANYGYTF. The CDR3 DNA reads as TGTGCCATCAGTGGGAAACAGGGGCCTGCTAACTATGGCTACACCTTC.